This entry lists 6 T cell receptor beta chains sequenced from one sample in a study of T cell responses to AZD1222 COVID-19 vaccine. Only in-frame clones appear in the TCRdb table, and some are missing; sequencing was by immunoSEQ multiplex PCR. The top ten hold approximately 7% of the sample, which has 90,000 to 120,000 clones, around 90% seen once. Sequencing used peripheral blood, obtained on day 0 of AZD1222 vaccination. The receptors stem from an adult in good health.

V and J are TRBV11-2 and TRBJ1-2; 8 bases are shared with TRBD1. CDR3 size: 14 residues. J gave up 4 bases and V 3 bases, and 4 bases lay outside the gene matches. Germline values: CDR1 SGHAT, CDR2 FQNNGV. Here the CDR3 reads CASSFDRGSYGYTF. The CDR3, as DNA: TGTGCCAGCAGCTTCGACAGGGGCAGCTATGGCTACACCTTC.

The chain links TRBV30 to TRBJ1-5, with D possibly TRBD1 on 5 matching bases. The CDR3 contains 14 residues. Trimming stripped 5 bases from V and 0 bases from J, with 11 bases between. The germline V gene has CDR1 GTSNPN and CDR2 SVGIG (reference sequence). This CDR3 is CAWDRPYSNQPQHF. The CDR3 DNA reads TGTGCCTGGGACAGACCGTATAGCAATCAGCCCCAGCATTTT.

The V call is TRBV30, the J call TRBJ2-2; D remains ambiguous. The CDR3 covers 13 residues. Deletions cut 4 bases from V and 1 base from J, with 7 bases between. Germline V gene lookup returns CDR1 GTSNPN and CDR2 SVGIG (reference sequence). This CDR3 is CAWTAQNTGELFF. For the CDR3, the DNA is TGTGCCTGGACGGCCCAGAACACCGGGGAGCTGTTTTTT. The whole variable domain, filled in from reference TRBV30 and TRBJ2-2, reads SQTIHQWPATLVQPVGSPLSLECTVEGTSNPNLYWYRQAAGRGLQLLFYSVGIGQISSEVPQNLSASRPQDRQFILSSKKLLLSDSGFYLCAWTAQNTGELFFGEGSRLTVL.

V is TRBV4-2 and J is TRBJ2-7; 8 bases align to TRBD2. Germline loops: CDR1 LGHNA, CDR2 YNFKEQ. With V trimmed by 4 bases and J by 0 bases, 11 bases remained unmatched. CDR3 length: 17 residues. CDR3 loop: CASSPMGSSGSSYEQYF. The CDR3 region has the DNA TGTGCCAGCAGCCCCATGGGATCGAGCGGGAGCTCCTACGAGCAGTACTTC.

The rearrangement links TRBV28 to TRBJ1-1; the D is unclear. Germline V CDR1 and CDR2: MDHEN, SYDVKM. The germline V and J ends were trimmed by 2 bases and 1 base, with 5 bases remaining between them. The CDR3 length is 13 residues. Written as DNA, the CDR3 is TGTGCCAGCAGTTTACCAGGGAACACTGAAGCTTTCTTT. As protein: CASSLPGNTEAFF. The variable domain in full, completed from reference TRBV28 and TRBJ1-1, reads DVKVTQSSRYLVKRTGEKVFLECVQDMDHENMFWYRQDPGLGLRLIYFSYDVKMKEKGDIPEGYSVSREKKERFSLILESASTNQTSMYLCASSLPGNTEAFFGQGTRLTVV.

The chain couples TRBV10-3 to TRBJ2-5; 7 bases map to TRBD1. In germline, CDR1 is ENHRY, CDR2 SYGVKD. With V trimmed by 4 bases and J by 2 bases, 1 base remained unmatched. CDR3 size: 13 residues. The chain's CDR3 is CAISGQGQETQYF. The CDR3 DNA reads as TGTGCCATCAGTGGACAGGGTCAAGAGACCCAGTACTTC.